This T cell receptor (beta chain) derives from a study of blood T cell repertoires in COVID-19. Across the study: Material from acute and convalescent COVID-19 was sourced from the United States, Italy and Spain. PBMCs, B-cell-depleted T cells, or T cells were the source of the cDNA or gDNA that made up the material.

The CDR3 totals 13 residues. Trimming removed 4 bases at V and 11 bases at J, with 18 bases between. Germline V lookup: CDR1 SGHNT, CDR2 YYREEE (reference sequence). Seattle participants joined during active infection and were tracked over time. In the source study's methods: The authors estimated nucleated cell counts from reference gene primer amplification. Clones were read by immunoSEQ multiplex PCR, and TCRdb kept only the in-frame ones, dropping some. V and J calls and clone size come straight from that table; D and trimming were deduced from the DNA. This repertoire shows 150,000 or so clones, approximately 87% found once; its top ten account for 10%. Only one count was recorded for this clone.

The sample was peripheral blood. The source is a woman aged 70-85 years with COVID-19, enrolled during active disease. The V and J genes are TRBV5-4 and TRBJ1-1, with D tentatively TRBD1 (6 bases). CDR3 in DNA: TGTGCCAGCAGCAATACAGGGAATTCAGTGGCTTTCTTT. This codes for CASSNTGNSVAFF.